The text below deals with one TCR beta chain. What it recognizes is unknown. Deletions cut 6 bases from V and 8 bases from J, with 16 bases between. CDR1 MNHEY and CDR2 SVGAGI come from the germline V gene. There are 13 residues in the CDR3. This record belongs to a study of T cell clones after liver transplantation. On the study more broadly: A pre-transplant mixed lymphocyte reaction with TCRbeta sequencing defined graft-donor-reactive clones followed in post-transplant blood.

Sorting of unstimulated PBMCs yielded separate CD3+CD4+ and CD3+CD8+ fractions. The repertoire was sequenced with immunoSEQ multiplex PCR; TCRdb's copy has only in-frame clones and lacks some. Of 99,000 or so clones in the sample, 80% to 85% were seen once. Overall study findings and caveats: Post-transplant, graft-donor-reactive CD4 TCRbeta sequences in blood dropped significantly in most of the 8 subjects.

This rearrangement joins TRBV6-5 to TRBJ1-2; perhaps TRBD1 as D (6 bases). The clonotype comes from a human donor who received a liver transplant. Sequenced here: CD4+ T cells from blood, sampled before liver transplant. The DNA for the CDR3 is TGTGCCAGCAGCCTACTCGGCAGGGGCGGCTACACCTTC. It yields the protein CASSLLGRGGYTF.